This TCR beta chain was captured by sequencing in a study of shared clonotypes between healthy human individuals. Study observations and caveats: Shared across four donors were 4% to 5% of the naive CD4 clonotypes.

In regard to this clone: The target antigen is unknown.

TCRdb keeps only in-frame clones here, not all; method: immunoSEQ multiplex PCR. The data contain 2 million or so clones, roughly 94% of them seen just once; the ten biggest clones take up more than 0.1%. HIV-negative, healthy adults without recent acute infections or vaccinations were the donors. Caucasian adults living in Nashville, Tennessee, provided all samples. The source is a man between 18 and 35 years old in good health. Sequencing was performed on naive CD4+ T cells sorted from blood. Subset given: CD45RA+ positively selected.

The CDR3 nucleotides read TGTGCCTGCCCCGGTTTGCGGAAAAACACTGAAGCTTTCTTT. It specifies CACPGLRKNTEAFF. This chain uses TRBV30 with TRBJ1-1; the D is unclear. Per germline, CDR1 GTSNPN and CDR2 SVGIG (reference sequence). CDR3 length: 14 amino acids. Trimming took 6 bases from V and 2 from J, leaving 16 bases between them.